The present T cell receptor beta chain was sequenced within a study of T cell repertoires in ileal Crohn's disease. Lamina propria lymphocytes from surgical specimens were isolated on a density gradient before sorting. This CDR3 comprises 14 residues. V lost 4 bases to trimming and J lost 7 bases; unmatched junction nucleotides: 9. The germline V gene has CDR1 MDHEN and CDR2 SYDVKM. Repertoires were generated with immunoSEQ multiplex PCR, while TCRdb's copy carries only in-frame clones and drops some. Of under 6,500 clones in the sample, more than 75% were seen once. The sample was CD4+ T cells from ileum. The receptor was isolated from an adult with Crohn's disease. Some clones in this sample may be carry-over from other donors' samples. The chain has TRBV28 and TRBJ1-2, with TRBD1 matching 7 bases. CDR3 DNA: TGTGCCAGCAGTTCAACAGGACAGGCTGCTGGCTACACCTTC. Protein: CASSSTGQAAGYTF.